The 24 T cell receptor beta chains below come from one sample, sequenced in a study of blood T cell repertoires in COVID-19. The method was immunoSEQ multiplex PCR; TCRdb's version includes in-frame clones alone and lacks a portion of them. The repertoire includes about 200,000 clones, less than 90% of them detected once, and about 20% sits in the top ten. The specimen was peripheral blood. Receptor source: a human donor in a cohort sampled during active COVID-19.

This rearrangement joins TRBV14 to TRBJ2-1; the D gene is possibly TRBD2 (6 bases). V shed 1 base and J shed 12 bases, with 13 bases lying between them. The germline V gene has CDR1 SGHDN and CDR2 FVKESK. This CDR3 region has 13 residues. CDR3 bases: TGTGCCAGCAGCCAAGCGGGAGTCGGTCGGCAGTTCTTC. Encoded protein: CASSQAGVGRQFF.

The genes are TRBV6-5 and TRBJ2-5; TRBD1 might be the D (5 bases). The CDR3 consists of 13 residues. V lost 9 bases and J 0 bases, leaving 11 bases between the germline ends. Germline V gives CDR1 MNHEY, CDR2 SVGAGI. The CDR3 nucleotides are TGTGCCAGTGGGAACAGGTACCAAGAGACCCAGTACTTC. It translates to CASGNRYQETQYF.

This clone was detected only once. The CDR3 sequence is CASSVETGVSTDTQYF. Written as DNA, the CDR3 is TGTGCCAGCAGCGTTGAGACAGGGGTTAGCACAGATACGCAGTATTTT. The chain is built from TRBV2 and TRBJ2-3, with 8 bases lining up with TRBD1. Losses at the gene ends were 6 bases for V and 0 bases for J; bases not matched to a gene: 8. The length of the CDR3 is 16 residues. Germline V gene lookup returns CDR1 SNHLY and CDR2 FYNNEI.

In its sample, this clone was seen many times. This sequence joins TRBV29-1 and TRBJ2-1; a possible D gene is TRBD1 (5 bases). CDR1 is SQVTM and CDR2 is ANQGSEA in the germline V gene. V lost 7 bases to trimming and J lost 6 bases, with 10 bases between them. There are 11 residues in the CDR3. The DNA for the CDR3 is TGCAGCGCTGGGGCCATCAATGAGCAGTTCTTC. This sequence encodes CSAGAINEQFF.

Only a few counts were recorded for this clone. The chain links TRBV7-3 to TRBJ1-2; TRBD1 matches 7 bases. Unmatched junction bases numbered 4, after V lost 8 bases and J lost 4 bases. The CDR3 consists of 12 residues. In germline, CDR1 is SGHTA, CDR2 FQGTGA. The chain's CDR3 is CASRDRVYGYTF. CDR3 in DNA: TGTGCCAGCCGGGACAGAGTCTATGGCTACACCTTC. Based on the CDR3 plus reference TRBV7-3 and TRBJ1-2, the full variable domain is GAGVSQTPSNKVTEKGKYVELRCDPISGHTALYWYRQSLGQGPEFLIYFQGTGAADDSGLPNDRFFAVRPEGSVSTLKIQRTERGDSAVYLCASRDRVYGYTFGSGTRLTVV.

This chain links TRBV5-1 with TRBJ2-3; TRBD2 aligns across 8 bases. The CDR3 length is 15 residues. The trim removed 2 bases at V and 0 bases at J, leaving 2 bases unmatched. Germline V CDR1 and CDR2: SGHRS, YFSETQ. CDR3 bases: TGCGCCAGCAGCTTTAGCGGGGATAGCACAGATACGCAGTATTTT. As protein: CASSFSGDSTDTQYF.

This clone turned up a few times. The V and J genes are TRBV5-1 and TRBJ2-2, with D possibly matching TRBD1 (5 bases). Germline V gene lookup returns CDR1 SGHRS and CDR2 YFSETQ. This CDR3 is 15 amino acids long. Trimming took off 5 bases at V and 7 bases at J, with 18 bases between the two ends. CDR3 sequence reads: CASSHAVGAGGELFF. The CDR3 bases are TGCGCCAGCAGTCATGCGGTAGGGGCTGGCGGGGAGCTGTTTTTT.

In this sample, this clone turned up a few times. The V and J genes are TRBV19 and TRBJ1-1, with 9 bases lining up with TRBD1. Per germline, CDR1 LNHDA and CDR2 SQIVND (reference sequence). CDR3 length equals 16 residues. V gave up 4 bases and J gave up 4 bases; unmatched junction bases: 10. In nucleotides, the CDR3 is TGTGCCAGTAGTACTCACCCGGGACAGGGATTCACTGAAGCTTTCTTT. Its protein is CASSTHPGQGFTEAFF.

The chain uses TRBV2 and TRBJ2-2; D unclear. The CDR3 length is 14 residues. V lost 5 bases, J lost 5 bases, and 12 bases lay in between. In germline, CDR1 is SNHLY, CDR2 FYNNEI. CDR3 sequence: CASSPGGMTGELFF. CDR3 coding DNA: TGTGCCAGCAGTCCAGGTGGAATGACCGGGGAGCTGTTTTTT.

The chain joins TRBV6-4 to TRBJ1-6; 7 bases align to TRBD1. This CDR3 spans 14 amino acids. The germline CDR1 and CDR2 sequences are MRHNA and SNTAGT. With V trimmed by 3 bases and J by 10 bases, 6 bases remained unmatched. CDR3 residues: CASSDGQDRSPLHF. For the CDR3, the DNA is TGTGCCAGCAGTGATGGACAGGATAGGTCACCCCTCCACTTT.

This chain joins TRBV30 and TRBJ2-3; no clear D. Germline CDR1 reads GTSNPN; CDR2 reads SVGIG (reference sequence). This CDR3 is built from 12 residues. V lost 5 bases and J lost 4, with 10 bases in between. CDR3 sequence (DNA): TGTGCCTGGGGAGCTGGAGCAGATACGCAGTATTTT. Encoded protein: CAWGAGADTQYF.

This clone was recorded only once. This CDR3 reads CASSQSPGGAGTDTQYF. The CDR3 bases are TGCGCCAGCAGCCAATCGCCAGGGGGCGCCGGCACAGATACGCAGTATTTT. This sequence joins TRBV5-1 and TRBJ2-3; TRBD1 matches 8 bases. V trimming: 4 bases; J trimming: 1 base; junction bases outside the gene matches: 11. Germline CDR1 and CDR2: SGHRS and YFSETQ. The length of the CDR3 is 17 residues.

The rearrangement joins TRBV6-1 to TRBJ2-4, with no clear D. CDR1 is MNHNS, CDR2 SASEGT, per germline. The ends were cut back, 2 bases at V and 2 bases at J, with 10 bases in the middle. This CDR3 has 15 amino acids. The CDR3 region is CASSELGSPKNIQYF. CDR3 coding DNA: TGTGCCAGCAGTGAATTGGGCAGTCCCAAAAACATTCAGTACTTC.

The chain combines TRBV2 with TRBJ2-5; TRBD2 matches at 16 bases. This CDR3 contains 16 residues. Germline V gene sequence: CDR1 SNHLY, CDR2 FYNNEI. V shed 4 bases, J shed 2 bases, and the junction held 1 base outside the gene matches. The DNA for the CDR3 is TGTGCCAGCAGTGTGGGACTAGCGGGGGGGCAAGAGACCCAGTACTTC. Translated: CASSVGLAGGQETQYF.

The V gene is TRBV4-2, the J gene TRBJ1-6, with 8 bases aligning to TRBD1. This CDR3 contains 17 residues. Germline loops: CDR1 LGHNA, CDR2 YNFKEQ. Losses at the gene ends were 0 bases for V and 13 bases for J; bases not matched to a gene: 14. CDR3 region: CASSQDRWTGIFIPLHF. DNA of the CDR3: TGTGCCAGCAGCCAAGATCGCTGGACAGGGATTTTCATCCCCCTCCACTTT.

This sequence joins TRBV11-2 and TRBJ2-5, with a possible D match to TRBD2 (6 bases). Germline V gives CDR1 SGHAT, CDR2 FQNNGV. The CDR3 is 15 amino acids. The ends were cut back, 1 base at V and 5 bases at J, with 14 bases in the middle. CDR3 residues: CASSLVTGVGETQYF. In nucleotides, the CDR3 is TGTGCCAGCAGCTTAGTTACGGGGGTCGGGGAGACCCAGTACTTC. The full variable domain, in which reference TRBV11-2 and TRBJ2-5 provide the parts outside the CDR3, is EAGVAQSPRYKIIEKRQSVAFWCNPISGHATLYWYQQILGQGPKLLIQFQNNGVVDDSQLPKDRFSAERLKGVDSTLKIQPAKLEDSAVYLCASSLVTGVGETQYFGPGTRLLVL.

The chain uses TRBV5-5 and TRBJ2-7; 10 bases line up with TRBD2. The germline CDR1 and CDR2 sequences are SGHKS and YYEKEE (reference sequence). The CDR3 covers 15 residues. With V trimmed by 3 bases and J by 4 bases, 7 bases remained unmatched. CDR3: CASSSVAGGGYEQYV. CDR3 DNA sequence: TGTGCCAGCAGCTCGGTAGCGGGGGGCGGGTACGAGCAGTACGTC.

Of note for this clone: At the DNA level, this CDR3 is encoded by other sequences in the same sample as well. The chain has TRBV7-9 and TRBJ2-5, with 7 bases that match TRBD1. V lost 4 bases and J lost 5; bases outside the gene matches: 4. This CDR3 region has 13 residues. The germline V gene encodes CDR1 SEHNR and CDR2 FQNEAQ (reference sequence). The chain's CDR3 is CASSSRQGETQYF. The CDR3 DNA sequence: TGTGCCAGCAGCTCTCGACAGGGCGAGACCCAGTACTTC.

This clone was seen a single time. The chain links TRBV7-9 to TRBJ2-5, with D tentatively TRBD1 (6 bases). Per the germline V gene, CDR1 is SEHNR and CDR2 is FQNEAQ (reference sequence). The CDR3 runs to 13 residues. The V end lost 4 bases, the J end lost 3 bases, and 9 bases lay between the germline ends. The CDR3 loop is CASSSGVEETQYF. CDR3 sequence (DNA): TGTGCCAGCAGCTCAGGGGTCGAAGAGACCCAGTACTTC.

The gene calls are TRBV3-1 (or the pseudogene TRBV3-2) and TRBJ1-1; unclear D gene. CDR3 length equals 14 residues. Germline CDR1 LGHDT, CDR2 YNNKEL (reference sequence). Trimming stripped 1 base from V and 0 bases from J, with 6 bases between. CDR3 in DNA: TGTGCCAGCAGCCAAGGCACGGTGAACACTGAAGCTTTCTTT. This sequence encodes CASSQGTVNTEAFF.

CDR3 in DNA: TGTGCCAGCAGCTTACGACAGGGCCCCTACGAGCAGTACTTC. The encoded protein is CASSLRQGPYEQYF. The genes are TRBV11-2 and TRBJ2-7, with TRBD1 identical over 7 bases. Germline loops: CDR1 SGHAT, CDR2 FQNNGV. This CDR3 is 14 amino acids long. Trimming took 2 bases from V and 2 from J; bases not matched to a gene: 3. The variable domain in full, with the rest retrieved from reference TRBV11-2 and TRBJ2-7, is EAGVAQSPRYKIIEKRQSVAFWCNPISGHATLYWYQQILGQGPKLLIQFQNNGVVDDSQLPKDRFSAERLKGVDSTLKIQPAKLEDSAVYLCASSLRQGPYEQYFGPGTRLTVT.

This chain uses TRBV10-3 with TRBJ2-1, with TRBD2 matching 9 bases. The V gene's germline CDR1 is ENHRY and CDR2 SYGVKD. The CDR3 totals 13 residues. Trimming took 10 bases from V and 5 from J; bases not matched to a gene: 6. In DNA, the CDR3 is TGTGCCAGCTCGACTAGCGGACACAATGAGCAGTTCTTC. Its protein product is CASSTSGHNEQFF.

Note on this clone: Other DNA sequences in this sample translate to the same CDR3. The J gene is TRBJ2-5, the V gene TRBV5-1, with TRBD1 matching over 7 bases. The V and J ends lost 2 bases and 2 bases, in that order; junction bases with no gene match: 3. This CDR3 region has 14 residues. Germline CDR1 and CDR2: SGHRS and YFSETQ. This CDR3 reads CASSLPGQQETQYF. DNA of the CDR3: TGCGCCAGCAGCTTACCGGGACAGCAAGAGACCCAGTACTTC.

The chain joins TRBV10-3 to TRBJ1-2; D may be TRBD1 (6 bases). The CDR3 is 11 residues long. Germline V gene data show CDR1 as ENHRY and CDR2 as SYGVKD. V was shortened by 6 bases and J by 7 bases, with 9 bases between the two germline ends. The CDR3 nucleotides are TGTGCCATCAGGACAGGCTCTGGCTACACCTTC. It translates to CAIRTGSGYTF.